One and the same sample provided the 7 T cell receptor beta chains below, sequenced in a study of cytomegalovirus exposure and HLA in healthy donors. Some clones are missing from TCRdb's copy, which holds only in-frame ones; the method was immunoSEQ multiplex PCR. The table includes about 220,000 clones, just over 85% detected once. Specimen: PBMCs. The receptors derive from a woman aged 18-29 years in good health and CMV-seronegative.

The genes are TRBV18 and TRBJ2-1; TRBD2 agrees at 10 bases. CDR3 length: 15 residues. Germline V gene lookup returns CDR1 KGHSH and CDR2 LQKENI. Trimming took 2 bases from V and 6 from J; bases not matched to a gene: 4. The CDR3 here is CASSPGLAGVNEQFF. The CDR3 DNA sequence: TGTGCCAGCTCACCAGGGCTAGCGGGAGTCAATGAGCAGTTCTTC.

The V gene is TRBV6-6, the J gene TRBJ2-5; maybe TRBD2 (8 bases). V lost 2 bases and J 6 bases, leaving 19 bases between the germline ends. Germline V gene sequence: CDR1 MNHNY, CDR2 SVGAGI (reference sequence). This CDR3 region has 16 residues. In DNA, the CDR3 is TGTGCCAGCAGTTACAAGGGGGCGGGAGGTGGGAAGACCCAGTACTTC. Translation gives CASSYKGAGGGKTQYF.

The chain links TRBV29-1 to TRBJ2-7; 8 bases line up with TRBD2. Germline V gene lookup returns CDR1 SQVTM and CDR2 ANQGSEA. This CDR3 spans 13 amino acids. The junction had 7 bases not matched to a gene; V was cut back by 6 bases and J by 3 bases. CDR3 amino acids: CSVETGTSYEQYF. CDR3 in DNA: TGCAGCGTCGAAACCGGGACTAGCTACGAGCAGTACTTC.

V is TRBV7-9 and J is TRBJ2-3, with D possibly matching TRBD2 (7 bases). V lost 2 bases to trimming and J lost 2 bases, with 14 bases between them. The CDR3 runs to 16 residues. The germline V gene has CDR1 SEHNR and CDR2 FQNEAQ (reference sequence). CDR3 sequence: CASSLIERDITDTQYF. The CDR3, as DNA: TGTGCCAGCAGCTTAATCGAGCGGGACATCACAGATACGCAGTATTTT.

CDR3 DNA: TGCGCCAGCAGCTTGGCTCCCCGCGGTGAGCAGTTCTTC. Protein: CASSLAPRGEQFF. V usage is TRBV5-1 and J usage is TRBJ2-1; no firm D call. This CDR3 region has 13 residues. Germline V lookup: CDR1 SGHRS, CDR2 YFSETQ. Trimming removed 0 bases from V and 9 bases from J, with 10 bases in between.

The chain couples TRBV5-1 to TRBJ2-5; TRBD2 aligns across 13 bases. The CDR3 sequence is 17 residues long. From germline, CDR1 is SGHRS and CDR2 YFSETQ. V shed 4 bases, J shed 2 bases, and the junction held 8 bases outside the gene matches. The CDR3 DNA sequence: TGCGCCAGCAGCAACGGACTAGCGGGAGTAGGACAAGAGACCCAGTACTTC. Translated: CASSNGLAGVGQETQYF.

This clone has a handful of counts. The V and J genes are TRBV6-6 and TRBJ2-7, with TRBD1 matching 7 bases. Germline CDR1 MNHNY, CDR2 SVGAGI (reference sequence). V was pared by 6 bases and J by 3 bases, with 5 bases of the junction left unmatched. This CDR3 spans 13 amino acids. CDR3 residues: CASRPGQLYEQYF. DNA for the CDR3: TGTGCCAGCAGGCCGGGACAGCTCTACGAGCAGTACTTC.